This T cell receptor beta chain derives from a study of blood T cell repertoires in COVID-19. Assignment of participants to cohorts was predicated upon participant-reported clinical history. Cohort 3 recovery required two negative PCRs, clearance, or symptom resolution. In the authors' workflow: Quantification of nucleated cells was approximated via reference gene primer amplification. Clones were sequenced by immunoSEQ multiplex PCR, and TCRdb holds only the in-frame ones, with some missing. Clone size and the V and J calls come from that table; the DNA yielded D and trimming. The table includes around 140,000 clones, 85% to 90% detected once. This CDR3 spans 15 amino acids. The V segment lost 4 bases and the J segment 4 bases; nucleotides outside the gene matches: 9. Germline CDR1 and CDR2: MGHRA and YSYEKL.

The sequence came from a man aged 60 to 75 who had recovered from COVID-19. Sequenced material: PBMCs or T cells enriched from blood (not recorded which). The gene calls are TRBV4-1 and TRBJ1-2; 7 positions agree with TRBD1. As DNA, the CDR3 is TGCGCCAGCAGCCCCGCCAGGGGGTCTTTCTATGGCTACACCTTC. It yields the protein CASSPARGSFYGYTF.